This passage covers 23 T cell receptor beta chains from one sample sequenced in a study of beta chain features in type 1 diabetes. Broader study findings: Moderate but significant shortening of TCRB CDR3s was recorded in all four CD4+ subsets from Type 1 diabetes patients.

Sequencing targeted expressed TCRB transcripts, as all isolated RNA had been reverse transcribed. Here immunoSEQ multiplex PCR was the method, and the copy in TCRdb shows in-frame clones only, minus some. The sample contains 150,000 to 200,000 clones, around 63% of which appear only once. These receptors' antigens are unknown. Sequenced material: naive CD4+ T cells from blood. Receptors were obtained from a man in his thirties or forties with type 1 diabetes.

This clone was detected only a few times. The rearrangement joins TRBV28 to TRBJ2-1, with D perhaps matching TRBD1 (5 bases). This CDR3 contains 14 residues. With 3 bases removed from V and 8 bases from J, the gap between germline ends came to 14 bases. Per the germline V gene, CDR1 is MDHEN and CDR2 is SYDVKM. The CDR3 loop reads CASSLGPWYDEQFF. The CDR3 nucleotides read TGTGCCAGCAGTTTGGGGCCCTGGTATGATGAGCAGTTCTTC. The full variable domain, rest sourced from reference TRBV28 and TRBJ2-1, is DVKVTQSSRYLVKRTGEKVFLECVQDMDHENMFWYRQDPGLGLRLIYFSYDVKMKEKGDIPEGYSVSREKKERFSLILESASTNQTSMYLCASSLGPWYDEQFFGPGTRLTVL.

V and J are TRBV25-1 and TRBJ2-1; the D is unclear. Trimming removed 1 base from V and 0 bases from J, with 7 bases in between. Germline values: CDR1 MGHDK, CDR2 SYGVNS. The CDR3 is 15 residues long. The CDR3 DNA follows: TGTGCCAGCAGTGAATCAGGTAGCTCCTACAATGAGCAGTTCTTC. Its protein is CASSESGSSYNEQFF.

The V gene is TRBV12-5, the J gene TRBJ2-1, with D maybe TRBD1 (5 bases). The CDR3 is 15 residues long. Germline-derived CDR1 and CDR2 are LGHNT and FRNRAP. V dropped 1 base and J dropped 6 bases, with 13 bases sitting between them. The DNA of the CDR3 is TGTGCTAGTGGTTTGGGACAGCTAGGATTCAATGAGCAGTTCTTC. Protein product: CASGLGQLGFNEQFF.

The chain couples TRBV7-9 to TRBJ2-1; the match to TRBD2 covers 11 bases. The CDR3 has 15 residues. The germline CDR1 and CDR2 sequences are SEHNR and FQNEAQ (reference sequence). V was pared by 5 bases and J by 4 bases, with 4 bases of the junction left unmatched. Here the CDR3 DNA reads TGTGCCAGCAGCCTCCCTAGCGGGGGGTACAATGAGCAGTTCTTC. Amino acids: CASSLPSGGYNEQFF.

V gene TRBV7-2 combines with J gene TRBJ2-3, with D possibly matching TRBD1 (5 bases). There are 15 residues in the CDR3. V was clipped by 7 bases and J by 2 bases, with 16 bases between them. The V gene's germline CDR1 is SGHTA and CDR2 FQGNSA. CDR3 loop: CASTLPWGTTDTQYF. As DNA, the CDR3 is TGTGCCAGCACTCTACCGTGGGGCACCACAGATACGCAGTATTTT.

This clone was found once. This chain links TRBV7-2 with TRBJ2-3, with D hard to call. V lost 3 bases and J lost 6, with 4 bases in between. The CDR3 is 11 amino acids. Germline CDR1 and CDR2: SGHTA and FQGNSA. Here the CDR3 DNA reads TGTGCCAGCAGCTTCAAGGATACGCAGTATTTT. This sequence encodes CASSFKDTQYF.

This clone has a handful of counts. The CDR3 is CSTGLADTQYF. As DNA, the CDR3 is TGCAGTACCGGACTAGCGGATACGCAGTATTTT. The chain uses TRBV20-1 and TRBJ2-3; TRBD2 matches 9 bases. CDR1 and CDR2 (germline): DFQATT, SNEGSKA (reference sequence). The V segment lost 8 bases and the J segment 6 bases; nucleotides outside the gene matches: 3. The CDR3 covers 11 residues.

The chain uses TRBV7-9 and TRBJ1-1; D unclear. The ends were cut back, 4 bases at V and 0 bases at J, with 9 bases in the middle. CDR1 is SEHNR and CDR2 is FQNEAQ in the germline V gene (reference sequence). The CDR3 runs to 14 residues. The chain's CDR3 is CASSSNTLNTEAFF. The CDR3 bases are TGTGCCAGCAGCTCCAATACTCTGAACACTGAAGCTTTCTTT.

This clone was counted only a few times. V gene TRBV30 combines with J gene TRBJ1-1; no firm D call. Looked up from germline, CDR1 is GTSNPN and CDR2 is SVGIG (reference sequence). CDR3 length equals 13 residues. Trimming removed 2 bases at V and 5 bases at J, with 12 bases between. The CDR3 loop is CAWSRRPGTEAFF. The CDR3 bases are TGTGCCTGGAGTCGACGGCCGGGGACTGAAGCTTTCTTT.

The chain is built from TRBV30 and TRBJ2-5; D is uncertain. The germline gives CDR1 GTSNPN, CDR2 SVGIG (reference sequence). This CDR3 spans 12 amino acids. Trimming left V 0 bases short and J 5 bases short, with 7 bases between. This CDR3 is CAWSVVPETQYF. CDR3 sequence (DNA): TGTGCCTGGAGTGTAGTCCCTGAGACCCAGTACTTC.

This chain joins TRBV30 and TRBJ1-2; D gene uncertain. Germline lookup yields CDR1 GTSNPN and CDR2 SVGIG (reference sequence). The CDR3 totals 8 residues. V lost 4 bases, J lost 8 bases, and 2 bases lay in between. In DNA form, the CDR3 reads TGTGCCTGGAACGGCTACACCTTC. Translating gives CAWNGYTF.

The V call is TRBV29-1, the J call TRBJ1-4; the D is unclear. The V gene lost 5 bases and the J gene lost 5 bases, with 6 bases spanning the gap. This CDR3 is 11 amino acids long. Germline V gene data show CDR1 as SQVTM and CDR2 as ANQGSEA. The CDR3 sequence: CSVLTNEKLFF. As DNA, the CDR3 is TGCAGCGTTCTTACAAATGAAAAACTGTTTTTT.

This chain uses TRBV4-1 with TRBJ1-2; D gene unclear. Trimming left V 0 bases short and J 3 bases short, with 5 bases between. Germline-derived CDR1 and CDR2 are MGHRA and YSYEKL. The CDR3 spans 13 residues. The CDR3 loop reads CASSQDPHYGYTF. The CDR3 region has the DNA TGCGCCAGCAGCCAAGACCCCCACTATGGCTACACCTTC.

The rearrangement joins TRBV29-1 to TRBJ2-1; D is ambiguous. The germline V gene has CDR1 SQVTM and CDR2 ANQGSEA. The CDR3 has 11 residues. V was trimmed by 6 bases and J by 8 bases, leaving 11 bases between them. The CDR3 here is CSVPTSHEQFF. In DNA, the CDR3 is TGCAGCGTCCCGACCTCCCATGAGCAGTTCTTC.

The V and J genes are TRBV29-1 and TRBJ2-1; 9 nucleotides agree with TRBD2. CDR1 and CDR2 from the germline V gene are SQVTM and ANQGSEA. The J segment lost 4 bases and the V segment lost 5 bases, leaving 9 bases of the junction unmatched. The CDR3 length is 15 residues. CDR3 loop: CSVSWAGGKYNEQFF. In DNA, the CDR3 is TGCAGCGTTAGTTGGGCGGGGGGGAAATACAATGAGCAGTTCTTC.

This clone has just one count. This chain links TRBV5-1 with TRBJ2-3, with D possibly matching TRBD2 (5 bases). Germline V gene lookup returns CDR1 SGHRS and CDR2 YFSETQ. With 1 base removed from V and 4 bases from J, the gap between germline ends came to 16 bases. The CDR3 consists of 16 residues. The CDR3 sequence: CASSLRATGVSDTQYF. The DNA for the CDR3 is TGCGCCAGCAGCTTGAGGGCTACCGGGGTATCAGATACGCAGTATTTT.

This chain joins TRBV25-1 and TRBJ2-6; TRBD1 aligns across 10 bases. The CDR3 totals 17 residues. Germline assignment: CDR1 MGHDK and CDR2 SYGVNS. V lost 5 bases, J lost 0 bases, and 4 bases stayed unmatched. The CDR3 coding sequence is TGTGCCAGCAGTCCGGGACAGGGGAACTCTGGGGCCAACGTCCTGACTTTC. Translation: CASSPGQGNSGANVLTF.

This chain joins TRBV13 and TRBJ1-6, with D possibly matching TRBD1 (6 bases). This CDR3 region has 14 residues. Germline V gene sequence: CDR1 PRHDT, CDR2 FYEKMQ (reference sequence). Trimming cost V 5 bases and J 8 bases, with 13 bases left between them. The CDR3 region has the DNA TGTGCCAGCAGCACGGACAGAAAGGATTCACCCCTCCACTTT. It translates to CASSTDRKDSPLHF.

This clone showed up just a few times. This sequence joins TRBV30 and TRBJ2-2; 9 nucleotides line up with TRBD1. The CDR3 is 15 residues long. The germline V gene encodes CDR1 GTSNPN and CDR2 SVGIG (reference sequence). The ends lost 2 bases at V and 4 bases at J; junction bases unmatched: 5. The CDR3: CAWSYRTGATGELFF. Written as DNA, the CDR3 is TGTGCCTGGAGTTATAGGACAGGGGCCACCGGGGAGCTGTTTTTT.

The chain joins TRBV9 to TRBJ1-1; 7 nucleotides align to TRBD1. The germline V gene encodes CDR1 SGDLS and CDR2 YYNGEE. This CDR3 region has 14 residues. Trimming took 2 bases from V and 7 from J; bases not matched to a gene: 8. The CDR3 loop is CASSVLPGQDEAFF. The CDR3 DNA is TGTGCCAGCAGCGTTCTCCCCGGACAGGATGAAGCTTTCTTT.

This clone was found once. The chain is built from TRBV21-1 and TRBJ2-4. TRBV21-1 is a recognized pseudogene. The CDR3 consists of 13 residues. CDR3: CASRPSAKNIQYF. The CDR3 bases are TGTGCCAGCAGACCGTCAGCCAAAAACATTCAGTACTTC.

There are a few counts of this clone. This rearrangement joins TRBV30 to TRBJ2-6; unclear D gene. The CDR3 runs 11 residues. V lost 8 bases to trimming and J lost 4 bases, with 6 bases between them. Germline CDR1 GTSNPN, CDR2 SVGIG (reference sequence). The CDR3 is CAAAGANVLTF. CDR3 nucleotide sequence: TGTGCCGCCGCCGGGGCCAACGTCCTGACTTTC.

The gene calls are TRBV29-1 and TRBJ1-3, with 8 bases matching TRBD1. The CDR3 covers 14 residues. With V trimmed by 4 bases and J by 4 bases, 6 bases remained unmatched. Germline V gives CDR1 SQVTM, CDR2 ANQGSEA. CDR3 protein: CSVAQGADGNTIYF. The DNA of the CDR3 is TGCAGCGTTGCCCAGGGGGCCGACGGAAACACCATATATTTT.